The 25 T cell receptor beta chains below come from one sample, sequenced in a study of T-cell reconstitution after alpha-beta-depleted transplantation in children. Unique molecular identifiers were incorporated into the prepared TCRbeta library. TCRdb ran MiXCR on the PCR reads and lists one entry per CDR3 protein. Among more than 100,000 distinct CDR3 sequences listed, 23% were seen once. The specimen comprised PBMCs, mostly from graft donor cells, sampled 180 days after TCRalphabeta/CD19-depleted stem cell transplant. All receptors come from a male patient between 2 and 10 years old who had a stem cell transplant for chronic granulomatous disease, so the T cells may come from the graft donor.

The chain employs TRBV18 and TRBJ1-5; possible D gene TRBD1, 5 bases. Germline V gene data show CDR1 as KGHSH and CDR2 as LQKENI. The CDR3 runs 16 residues. V was pared by 4 bases and J by 3 bases, with 16 bases between. In DNA form, the CDR3 reads TGTGCCAGCTCACTCCGACAGACCATGTACAATCAGCCCCAGCATTTT. This gives the protein CASSLRQTMYNQPQHF.

The V call is TRBV12-3 or TRBV12-4, the J call TRBJ1-1; no firm D call. The CDR3 length is 16 residues. The V end lost 6 bases, the J end lost 3 bases, and 20 bases lay between the germline ends. The chain's CDR3 is CASSPVYHRRDTEAFF. In DNA, the CDR3 is TGTGCCAGCAGCCCAGTTTATCATCGGCGGGACACTGAAGCTTTCTTT.

The table lists this clonotype with a few counts. The V call is TRBV4-3, the J call TRBJ2-1; 9 nucleotides agree with TRBD2. This CDR3 region has 16 residues. Per the germline V gene, CDR1 is LGHNA and CDR2 is YSLEER. Germline trimming cut 0 bases from V and 8 bases from J; bases unmatched to any gene: 8. CDR3 loop: CASSQDGLSGGYEQFF. The DNA for the CDR3 is TGCGCCAGCAGCCAAGATGGTCTTAGCGGGGGTTATGAGCAGTTCTTC.

This clonotype came up many times. The chain carries TRBV20-1 and TRBJ2-5; no clear D gene. CDR1 and CDR2 from the germline V gene are DFQATT and SNEGSKA (reference sequence). Trimming cost V 6 bases and J 3 bases, with 5 bases left between them. The CDR3 loop spans 10 amino acids. This chain's CDR3 is CSASEETQYF. For the CDR3, the DNA is TGCAGTGCCAGTGAAGAGACCCAGTACTTC.

The chain employs TRBV5-1 and TRBJ2-1; 7 bases match TRBD2. J gave up 8 bases and V 0 bases, and 8 bases lay outside the gene matches. This CDR3 region has 15 residues. From germline, CDR1 is SGHRS and CDR2 YFSETQ. The DNA of the CDR3 is TGCGCCAGCAGCTTGGGGTTAGAGCGGGGCGATGAGCAGTTCTTC. Its translation is CASSLGLERGDEQFF.

This clonotype was counted at least ten times. The chain recombines TRBV13 with TRBJ2-5, with D perhaps matching TRBD1 (5 bases). CDR3 length: 15 residues. Germline loops: CDR1 PRHDT, CDR2 FYEKMQ (reference sequence). V was pared by 5 bases and J by 5 bases, with 18 bases between. The CDR3 nucleotides are TGTGCCAGCAGCCCACAGGAACTCGGAGTGGAGACCCAGTACTTC. Protein: CASSPQELGVETQYF.

This clonotype was counted at least ten times. V is TRBV20-1 and J is TRBJ2-7; D gene uncertain. Germline V lookup: CDR1 DFQATT, CDR2 SNEGSKA (reference sequence). Deletions cut 1 base from V and 2 bases from J, with 6 bases between. The CDR3 has 12 amino acids. Here the CDR3 DNA reads TGCAGTGCTAGAGGGGTAGCCTACGAGCAGTACTTC. Its protein is CSARGVAYEQYF.

This clonotype was detected only a few times. This sequence joins TRBV5-1 and TRBJ2-1; the D gene is possibly TRBD2 (6 bases). This CDR3 has 14 residues. CDR1 SGHRS and CDR2 YFSETQ come from the germline V gene. Trimming pared 3 bases from V and 12 bases from J, leaving 19 bases between. The CDR3 is CASSSDRDWKPQFF. The CDR3 DNA sequence: TGCGCCAGCAGCTCTGACCGGGACTGGAAACCGCAGTTCTTC.

In its sample, this clonotype was seen many times. The chain has TRBV5-1 and TRBJ2-1; possibly TRBD1 or TRBD2 for D (5 bases each). The CDR3 has 15 residues. V lost 0 bases and J lost 6, with 13 bases in between. Per the germline V gene, CDR1 is SGHRS and CDR2 is YFSETQ. CDR3 nucleotides: TGCGCCAGCAGCTTGGTCGGGACGGCCTCCAATGAGCAGTTCTTC. Translation: CASSLVGTASNEQFF.

Ten or more counts support this clonotype. V and J are TRBV7-2 and TRBJ2-1, with 8 nucleotides matching TRBD2. Germline CDR1 reads SGHTA; CDR2 reads FQGNSA. This CDR3 has 15 residues. V gave up 5 bases and J gave up 3 bases; unmatched junction bases: 6. This CDR3 is CASSPRTSNYNEQFF. The CDR3 DNA sequence: TGTGCCAGCAGCCCTCGGACTAGCAACTACAATGAGCAGTTCTTC. Looking up the rest from reference TRBV7-2 and TRBJ2-1 gives the full variable domain: GAGVSQSPSNKVTEKGKDVELRCDPISGHTALYWYRQSLGQGLEFLIYFQGNSAPDKSGLPSDRFSAERTGGSVSTLTIQRTQQEDSAVYLCASSPRTSNYNEQFFGPGTRLTVL.

This chain connects TRBV7-2 to TRBJ2-7, with 8 nucleotides matching TRBD1. The germline gives CDR1 SGHTA, CDR2 FQGNSA. CDR3 size: 14 residues. The J segment lost 3 bases and the V segment lost 6 bases, leaving 7 bases of the junction unmatched. Here the CDR3 reads CASSYRDRFYEQYF. The DNA of the CDR3 is TGTGCCAGCAGTTACCGGGACAGGTTCTACGAGCAGTACTTC.

There are a few counts of this clonotype. This CDR3 is CASSPLRSERDIQYF. CDR3 coding DNA: TGTGCCAGCTCACCACTTAGGTCAGAGAGGGACATTCAGTACTTC. The chain links TRBV18 to TRBJ2-4; weak D call: TRBD2 (5 bases). The CDR3 is 15 amino acids. Per the germline V gene, CDR1 is KGHSH and CDR2 is LQKENI. V was shortened by 1 base and J by 8 bases, with 15 bases between the two germline ends.

The rearrangement links TRBV7-9 to TRBJ1-4; 7 bases match TRBD1. The CDR3 has 14 residues. Unmatched junction bases numbered 5, after V lost 5 bases and J lost 5 bases. CDR1 and CDR2 from the germline V gene are SEHNR and FQNEAQ (reference sequence). The CDR3, as DNA: TGTGCCAGCAGCCCCGGGACAGTCAATGAAAAACTGTTTTTT. Protein sequence: CASSPGTVNEKLFF.

This clonotype was seen only a few times. The chain carries TRBV7-9 and TRBJ2-7; D is tentatively TRBD1 or TRBD2 (5 bases each). From germline, CDR1 is SEHNR and CDR2 FQNEAQ (reference sequence). CDR3 length equals 15 residues. The V gene lost 5 bases and the J gene lost 3 bases, with 17 bases spanning the gap. The CDR3 loop reads CASSTPDGAHYEQYF. CDR3 nucleotides: TGTGCCAGCAGCACGCCCGACGGGGCACACTACGAGCAGTACTTC.

Notes on this clonotype: With a much larger clone just one base away, this may be a read error. The CDR3 end shows no conserved phenylalanine or tryptophan, and so a read error is likely. V is TRBV5-5 and J is TRBJ1-5; 9 positions agree with TRBD1. Germline V lookup: CDR1 SGHKS, CDR2 YYEKEE (reference sequence). The CDR3 is made up of 14 amino acids. The V and J ends lost 7 bases and 7 bases, in that order; junction bases with no gene match: 9. The CDR3 bases are TGTGCCAGCTCGGATAACAGGGGGCTACAGCCCCAGCATTTA. This gives the protein CASSDNRGLQPQHL.

This chain connects TRBV12-3 or TRBV12-4 to TRBJ2-1, with D possibly matching TRBD2 (6 bases). This CDR3 spans 15 amino acids. Trimming left V 2 bases short and J 7 bases short, with 15 bases between. CDR3: CASSLRSGRGNEQFF. In nucleotides, the CDR3 is TGTGCCAGCAGTTTAAGGTCCGGGAGAGGTAATGAGCAGTTCTTC.

V and J are TRBV3-1 and TRBJ2-5, with D perhaps matching TRBD1 (7 bases). The CDR3 loop spans 15 amino acids. The V end lost 0 bases, the J end lost 5 bases, and 13 bases lay between the germline ends. CDR1 LGHDT and CDR2 YNNKEL come from the germline V gene (reference sequence). CDR3 sequence reads: CASSQDMAGGETQYF. The CDR3 nucleotides are TGTGCCAGCAGCCAAGATATGGCAGGGGGGGAGACCCAGTACTTC.

This clonotype has a count of ten or more. This sequence joins TRBV20-1 and TRBJ2-2; TRBD2 matches at 16 bases. This CDR3 spans 20 amino acids. The germline V gene has CDR1 DFQATT and CDR2 SNEGSKA (reference sequence). V lost 0 bases to trimming and J lost 0 bases; unmatched junction nucleotides: 7. The CDR3 here is CSARDWGLAGGGANTGELFF. The CDR3 bases are TGCAGTGCTAGAGATTGGGGACTAGCGGGAGGGGGGGCGAACACCGGGGAGCTGTTTTTT.

The sample holds many counts of this clonotype. The chain links TRBV29-1 to TRBJ2-3; TRBD1 is a possible D gene (5 bases). CDR3 length: 11 residues. V lost 6 bases and J 2 bases, leaving 6 bases between the germline ends. Germline CDR1 reads SQVTM; CDR2 reads ANQGSEA. The CDR3 DNA reads as TGCAGCGTACAGGTCACAGATACGCAGTATTTT. As protein: CSVQVTDTQYF.

The chain employs TRBV5-1 and TRBJ1-1; D may be TRBD1 (5 bases). Germline values: CDR1 SGHRS, CDR2 YFSETQ. The V and J ends lost 1 base and 2 bases respectively, with 15 bases between them. This CDR3 spans 16 amino acids. CDR3 amino acids: CASSLLGGKVNTEAFF. CDR3 bases: TGCGCCAGCAGCTTGTTGGGGGGTAAAGTTAACACTGAAGCTTTCTTT.

The chain has TRBV29-1 and TRBJ1-2, with D possibly matching TRBD1 (6 bases). This CDR3 has 11 residues. V was trimmed by 3 bases and J by 4 bases, leaving 6 bases between them. Germline-derived CDR1 and CDR2 are SQVTM and ANQGSEA. The CDR3: CSVETGYGYTF. For the CDR3, the DNA is TGCAGCGTTGAGACAGGCTATGGCTACACCTTC.

This clonotype was detected ten times or more. The rearrangement joins TRBV12-3 or TRBV12-4 to TRBJ1-1; D unresolved. Trimming stripped 6 bases from V and 5 bases from J, with 10 bases between. This CDR3 has 12 amino acids. CDR3 DNA sequence: TGTGCCAGCAGCCTGGACGGTACTGAAGCTTTCTTT. Amino acids: CASSLDGTEAFF.

The rearrangement links TRBV7-9 to TRBJ2-3; 9 bases agree with TRBD1. There are 14 residues in the CDR3. Germline CDR1 reads SEHNR; CDR2 reads FQNEAQ (reference sequence). With 6 bases clipped from V and 4 bases from J, the junction kept 5 bases outside the gene matches. CDR3 residues: CASSPGQGSDTQYF. The CDR3 DNA reads TGTGCCAGCAGTCCGGGACAGGGCTCAGATACGCAGTATTTT.

The sample holds a few counts of this clonotype. This chain joins TRBV5-6 and TRBJ2-7; D may be TRBD1 or TRBD2 (5 bases each). The germline gives CDR1 SGHDT, CDR2 YYEEEE. The CDR3 is 17 residues long. With 4 bases removed from V and 4 bases from J, the gap between germline ends came to 24 bases. CDR3 region: CASSRGPGRTMGYEQYF. The DNA for the CDR3 is TGTGCCAGCAGCCGAGGACCGGGACGGACAATGGGGTACGAGCAGTACTTC.

This rearrangement joins TRBV20-1 to TRBJ1-5; D gene ambiguous. Germline CDR1 DFQATT, CDR2 SNEGSKA (reference sequence). This CDR3 is built from 14 residues. Trimming took off 4 bases at V and 4 bases at J, with 14 bases between the two ends. The chain's CDR3 is CSANSGQENQPQHF. CDR3 coding DNA: TGCAGTGCTAACAGCGGCCAGGAGAATCAGCCCCAGCATTTT.